The 20 T cell receptor beta chains below all came from one sample that was sequenced in a study of PD-L1 blockade in urothelial cancer. The method was immunoSEQ multiplex PCR; TCRdb's version includes in-frame clones alone and lacks a portion of them. The data contain roughly 50,000 clones, approximately 80% of them singletons. The specimen was PBMCs, collected around atezolizumab (anti-PD-L1) treatment. These receptors came from a man between 70 and 80 years old with urothelial cancer.

On this clone: This same CDR3 is encoded by further DNA sequences in the sample. This sequence joins TRBV18 and TRBJ1-5; the D is unclear. Trimming took off 3 bases at V and 6 bases at J, with 9 bases between the two ends. Germline CDR1 and CDR2: KGHSH and LQKENI. The CDR3 is made up of 13 amino acids. The CDR3 coding sequence is TGTGCCAGCTCACCGGGAGAGGGTCAGCCCCAGCATTTT. Translated, it gives CASSPGEGQPQHF.

The chain recombines TRBV5-6 with TRBJ2-5; TRBD2 matches at 8 bases. Germline CDR1 reads SGHDT; CDR2 reads YYEEEE. This CDR3 comprises 15 residues. J gave up 5 bases and V 1 base, and 7 bases lay outside the gene matches. The CDR3 sequence: CASSLFLGGEETQYF. The CDR3 DNA reads as TGTGCCAGCAGCTTGTTTCTCGGGGGGGAGGAGACCCAGTACTTC.

The V and J genes are TRBV7-2 and TRBJ2-1; D unresolved. V was shortened by 0 bases and J by 0 bases, with 9 bases between the two germline ends. The CDR3 extends over 16 amino acids. In germline, CDR1 is SGHTA, CDR2 FQGNSA. The CDR3 region has the DNA TGTGCCAGCAGCTTAGCGCTCGGTAGCTCCTACAATGAGCAGTTCTTC. This translates into CASSLALGSSYNEQFF.

The genes are TRBV15 and TRBJ2-5; TRBD2 matches at 9 bases. The CDR3 spans 16 residues. The V gene's germline CDR1 is LNHNV and CDR2 YYDKDF (reference sequence). V lost 1 base to trimming and J lost 5 bases; unmatched junction nucleotides: 8. Here the CDR3 reads CATSRALAGGRETQYF. In DNA form, the CDR3 reads TGTGCCACCAGCAGAGCCCTCGCGGGGGGGAGGGAGACCCAGTACTTC.

The chain combines TRBV19 with TRBJ1-2; no reliable D call. The CDR3 runs 15 residues. Trimming stripped 3 bases from V and 8 bases from J, with 19 bases between. Germline-derived CDR1 and CDR2 are LNHDA and SQIVND (reference sequence). CDR3 coding DNA: TGTGCCAGTAGTATGGAACTTGCGGGCGCGGGGGGCTACACCTTC. Its translation is CASSMELAGAGGYTF.

The chain carries TRBV27 and TRBJ1-1; no reliable D call. CDR1 MNHEY and CDR2 SMNVEV come from the germline V gene (reference sequence). Deletions cut 2 bases from V and 0 bases from J, with 7 bases between. The CDR3 length is 14 residues. The CDR3 protein is CASSLRSLNTEAFF. CDR3 DNA sequence: TGTGCCAGCAGTTTACGGTCCCTGAACACTGAAGCTTTCTTT.

The chain combines TRBV7-2 with TRBJ2-2; TRBD1 agrees at 10 bases. V lost 5 bases to trimming and J lost 4 bases; unmatched junction nucleotides: 7. Germline CDR1 and CDR2: SGHTA and FQGNSA. The CDR3 contains 16 residues. CDR3 DNA sequence: TGTGCCAGCAGCGCCGGACAGGGGGTCGGCACCGGGGAGCTGTTTTTT. It specifies CASSAGQGVGTGELFF.

This clone has just a few counts. The chain links TRBV6-6 to TRBJ1-1, with D maybe TRBD1 (5 bases). CDR3 size: 13 residues. Germline V lookup: CDR1 MNHNY, CDR2 SVGAGI (reference sequence). Between the trimmed V and J ends, which lost 2 bases and 5 bases, there was a span of 9 bases. CDR3 sequence reads: CASSYPPGTEAFF. The CDR3 coding sequence is TGTGCCAGCAGTTACCCCCCAGGGACTGAAGCTTTCTTT.

This clone was counted many times. The gene calls are TRBV30 and TRBJ1-1; TRBD1 might be the D (5 bases). V was shortened by 4 bases and J by 9 bases, with 12 bases between the two germline ends. There are 11 residues in the CDR3. CDR1 and CDR2 from the germline V gene are GTSNPN and SVGIG (reference sequence). The DNA of the CDR3 is TGTGCCTGGACTCGACAGTTTAAAGCTTTCTTT. Translating it yields CAWTRQFKAFF.

The chain employs TRBV19 and TRBJ2-1, with 13 positions matching TRBD2. This CDR3 contains 19 residues. With 5 bases clipped from V and 0 bases from J, the junction kept 10 bases outside the gene matches. CDR1 is LNHDA and CDR2 is SQIVND in the germline V gene (reference sequence). CDR3 bases: TGTGCCAGTAGTGCGGTGGGTACTAGCGGGGGGGCCTCCTACAATGAGCAGTTCTTC. Its translation is CASSAVGTSGGASYNEQFF.

This clone has only a few counts. The rearrangement joins TRBV18 to TRBJ1-1, with D perhaps matching TRBD1 (6 bases). The germline V gene has CDR1 KGHSH and CDR2 LQKENI. Trimming removed 3 bases from V and 3 bases from J, with 14 bases in between. This CDR3 contains 15 residues. The CDR3 nucleotides are TGTGCCAGCTCACCTCTGGGACACCTCGACACTGAAGCTTTCTTT. This sequence encodes CASSPLGHLDTEAFF.

This sequence joins TRBV4-1 and TRBJ1-2; D might be TRBD1 (5 bases). Germline assignment: CDR1 MGHRA and CDR2 YSYEKL. V was pared by 0 bases and J by 7 bases, with 15 bases between. This CDR3 is built from 15 residues. The CDR3 DNA reads TGCGCCAGCAGCCAAGAACGACAGTTTAAACGTGGCTACACCTTC. Translation: CASSQERQFKRGYTF.

The V and J genes are TRBV5-1 and TRBJ1-4; D is perhaps TRBD1 (5 bases). The CDR3 has 15 residues. From germline, CDR1 is SGHRS and CDR2 YFSETQ. The ends were cut back, 4 bases at V and 7 bases at J, with 17 bases in the middle. As DNA, the CDR3 is TGCGCCAGCAGCCGCCTCTCGGGGGGAGGTGAAAAACTGTTTTTT. This codes for CASSRLSGGGEKLFF.

This clone was seen a handful of times. The CDR3 loop is CASSFAPAGNTIYF. Written as DNA, the CDR3 is TGTGCCAGCAGCTTCGCGCCTGCAGGAAACACCATATATTTT. The chain uses TRBV5-5 and TRBJ1-3; D uncertain. The CDR3 spans 14 residues. Trimming left V 2 bases short and J 4 bases short, with 10 bases between. CDR1 is SGHKS, CDR2 YYEKEE, per germline (reference sequence).

This chain joins TRBV7-3 and TRBJ2-1, with D tentatively TRBD2 (6 bases). Germline V gene sequence: CDR1 SGHTA, CDR2 FQGTGA. The V end lost 5 bases, the J end lost 8 bases, and 13 bases lay between the germline ends. The CDR3 sequence is 13 residues long. In DNA, the CDR3 is TGTGCCAGCAGCCCAGGACTAATCGATGAGCAGTTCTTC. Its protein is CASSPGLIDEQFF.

J is TRBJ1-1 and V is TRBV29-1; 9 bases align to TRBD1. CDR3 length: 12 amino acids. Germline V lookup: CDR1 SQVTM, CDR2 ANQGSEA. V was clipped by 6 bases and J by 4 bases; unmatched bases: 3. The CDR3 sequence is CSVGQGTTEAFF. The CDR3 coding sequence is TGCAGCGTCGGACAGGGGACCACTGAAGCTTTCTTT.

The rearrangement joins TRBV7-2 to TRBJ1-1, with TRBD1 matching 8 bases. The junction had 14 bases not matched to a gene; V was cut back by 5 bases and J by 6 bases. The CDR3 totals 16 residues. Germline V gene lookup returns CDR1 SGHTA and CDR2 FQGNSA. CDR3: CASSSRTGFQLSEAFF. The CDR3 DNA reads TGTGCCAGCAGCAGCCGGACAGGGTTTCAGTTATCTGAAGCTTTCTTT.

V is TRBV10-3 and J is TRBJ2-1, with D unclear. V lost 3 bases and J lost 6, with 9 bases in between. This CDR3 is built from 13 residues. The V gene's germline CDR1 is ENHRY and CDR2 SYGVKD. CDR3 sequence reads: CAISEKLFNEQFF. DNA for the CDR3: TGTGCCATCAGTGAAAAACTTTTCAATGAGCAGTTCTTC.

This chain uses TRBV7-3 with TRBJ2-1; 11 bases are shared with TRBD2. With V trimmed by 5 bases and J by 0 bases, 12 bases remained unmatched. Germline CDR1 reads SGHTA; CDR2 reads FQGTGA. This CDR3 is 19 amino acids long. DNA of the CDR3: TGTGCCAGCAGCCTTTCTAGACTAGCGGGGACCTACTCCTACAATGAGCAGTTCTTC. This translates into CASSLSRLAGTYSYNEQFF.

The genes are TRBV19 and TRBJ1-4; possibly TRBD1 for D (5 bases). This CDR3 comprises 14 residues. Trimming cost V 5 bases and J 5 bases, with 12 bases left between them. CDR1 and CDR2 from the germline V gene are LNHDA and SQIVND (reference sequence). The DNA of the CDR3 is TGTGCCAGTAGTCCTAGACGGGGGAATGAAAAACTGTTTTTT. This translates into CASSPRRGNEKLFF.